The 23 T cell receptor beta chains below come from one sample, sequenced in a study of blood T cell repertoires in COVID-19. Produced via immunoSEQ multiplex PCR; TCRdb's table is partial and in-frame only. The sample has around 500,000 clones; less than 90% are singletons. The material sequenced was PBMCs or T cells enriched from blood (not recorded which). Receptors were obtained from a woman aged 55-69 years who had recovered from COVID-19.

The V and J genes are TRBV6-5 and TRBJ2-4, with a possible D match to TRBD1 (5 bases). Germline values: CDR1 MNHEY, CDR2 SVGAGI. The CDR3 length is 13 residues. V was pared by 9 bases and J by 7 bases, with 16 bases between. DNA for the CDR3: TGTGCCAGGGACATAAGTTGGTGGAACATTCAGTACTTC. Translating it yields CARDISWWNIQYF.

This clone was counted a few times. The J gene is TRBJ1-6, the V gene TRBV28, with D possibly TRBD1 on 5 matching bases. Germline V CDR1 and CDR2: MDHEN, SYDVKM. V lost 6 bases, J lost 7 bases, and 16 bases lay in between. The CDR3 is made up of 15 amino acids. CDR3 coding DNA: TGTGCCAGCAGGCCGGGCCGTCGGGGGAATTCACCCCTCCACTTT. Translating gives CASRPGRRGNSPLHF.

The genes are TRBV5-1 and TRBJ2-3, with TRBD1 matching over 7 bases. CDR3 length equals 15 residues. CDR1 SGHRS and CDR2 YFSETQ come from the germline V gene. J gave up 2 bases and V 2 bases, and 5 bases lay outside the gene matches. CDR3 sequence (DNA): TGCGCCAGCAGCTTTAAACAGGGGTACACAGATACGCAGTATTTT. Amino acids: CASSFKQGYTDTQYF.

CDR3 loop: CASSVDRGWSYGYTF. CDR3 nucleotide sequence: TGTGCCAGCAGCGTAGACAGGGGATGGAGCTATGGCTACACCTTC. This chain links TRBV9 with TRBJ1-2; 7 nucleotides match TRBD1. The CDR3 loop spans 15 amino acids. The germline gives CDR1 SGDLS, CDR2 YYNGEE. The junction had 6 bases not matched to a gene; V was cut back by 0 bases and J by 4 bases. Filled out from reference TRBV9 and TRBJ1-2, the complete variable domain reads DSGVTQTPKHLITATGQRVTLRCSPRSGDLSVYWYQQSLDQGLQFLIQYYNGEERAKGNILERFSAQQFPDLHSELNLSSLELGDSALYFCASSVDRGWSYGYTFGSGTRLTVV.

The chain has TRBV10-3 and TRBJ1-3, with a tentative D call TRBD1 (6 bases). The V gene lost 2 bases and the J gene lost 3 bases, with 8 bases spanning the gap. This CDR3 comprises 14 residues. Germline V gives CDR1 ENHRY, CDR2 SYGVKD. CDR3 in DNA: TGTGCCATCAGTGAGCAGGGGTATGGAAACACCATATATTTT. Protein: CAISEQGYGNTIYF.

The chain recombines TRBV27 with TRBJ2-2; 11 nucleotides align to TRBD2. The CDR3 is 17 residues long. J gave up 4 bases and V 1 base, and 5 bases lay outside the gene matches. Germline assignment: CDR1 MNHEY and CDR2 SMNVEV (reference sequence). The CDR3 nucleotides read TGTGCCAGCAGTTTATTTTTAGCGGGGGGGCGCACCGGGGAGCTGTTTTTT. Protein product: CASSLFLAGGRTGELFF.

The chain employs TRBV3-1 (or the pseudogene TRBV3-2) and TRBJ1-2, with 11 bases fitting TRBD1. CDR1 and CDR2 from the germline V gene are LGHDT and YNNKEL (reference sequence). This CDR3 has 17 residues. V shed 4 bases and J 1 base; nucleotides not matched to a gene: 8. CDR3 amino acids: CASSPRDRGTINYGYTF. The CDR3 DNA is TGTGCCAGCAGCCCCCGGGACAGGGGGACAATTAACTATGGCTACACCTTC.

This sequence joins TRBV6-5 and TRBJ1-2; possibly TRBD1 for D (6 bases). Trimming took off 2 bases at V and 2 bases at J, with 12 bases between the two ends. The germline V gene encodes CDR1 MNHEY and CDR2 SVGAGI. CDR3 size: 15 residues. The chain's CDR3 is CASSYGDRPNYGYTF. The CDR3 nucleotides read TGTGCCAGCAGTTACGGAGACAGGCCCAACTATGGCTACACCTTC.

The chain employs TRBV5-4 and TRBJ2-3, with a possible D match to TRBD2 (5 bases). Germline V gene lookup returns CDR1 SGHNT and CDR2 YYREEE (reference sequence). V lost 2 bases, J lost 1 base, and 14 bases lay in between. The CDR3 has 16 amino acids. The CDR3 region is CASSFRGLRGTDTQYF. CDR3 bases: TGTGCCAGCAGCTTCCGGGGTCTCCGAGGCACAGATACGCAGTATTTT.

This clone was recorded a few times. The chain is built from TRBV9 and TRBJ1-2, with a possible D match to TRBD1 (6 bases). CDR1 is SGDLS and CDR2 is YYNGEE in the germline V gene. CDR3 size: 18 residues. The V end lost 3 bases, the J end lost 2 bases, and 23 bases lay between the germline ends. CDR3 nucleotides: TGTGCCAGCAGCGCGGGAGGGGGGCTGCACCGCGCCAACTATGGCTACACCTTC. This codes for CASSAGGGLHRANYGYTF.

The chain employs TRBV3-1 (or the pseudogene TRBV3-2) and TRBJ1-5; D gene ambiguous. The CDR3 covers 15 residues. V lost 3 bases, J lost 5 bases, and 14 bases lay in between. Germline V CDR1 and CDR2: LGHDT, YNNKEL (reference sequence). This chain's CDR3 is CASSQNSGFDQPQHF. Written as DNA, the CDR3 is TGTGCCAGCAGCCAGAACTCAGGATTCGATCAGCCCCAGCATTTT.

The V and J genes are TRBV27 and TRBJ2-2; 10 nucleotides line up with TRBD1. The CDR3 runs to 16 residues. Germline CDR1 MNHEY, CDR2 SMNVEV (reference sequence). V gave up 3 bases and J gave up 6 bases; unmatched junction bases: 7. The CDR3 region has the DNA TGTGCCAGCAGTTTGTGGGACAGGGGATTCCCCGGGGAGCTGTTTTTT. Translating it yields CASSLWDRGFPGELFF.

This clone is a singleton in its sample. This sequence joins TRBV5-1 and TRBJ2-7; a weak D match, TRBD2 (7 bases). Germline CDR1 SGHRS, CDR2 YFSETQ. The V end lost 0 bases, the J end lost 0 bases, and 10 bases lay between the germline ends. The CDR3 consists of 15 residues. The CDR3: CASSLEGDYSYEQYF. DNA for the CDR3: TGCGCCAGCAGCTTGGAGGGGGACTACTCCTACGAGCAGTACTTC.

This rearrangement joins TRBV21-1 to TRBJ1-2; the D call of TRBD1 is as the table states it, not checked on the DNA. TRBV21-1 corresponds to a pseudogene. The CDR3 has 15 residues. DNA of the CDR3: TGTGCCAGCAGCAAAGTGGGCTCCCAGAACTATGGCTACACCTTC. It codes for CASSKVGSQNYGYTF.

This chain links TRBV11-2 with TRBJ2-7; 11 positions match TRBD1. The V segment lost 4 bases and the J segment 2 bases; nucleotides outside the gene matches: 10. The CDR3 contains 17 residues. The germline V gene has CDR1 SGHAT and CDR2 FQNNGV. The CDR3 is CASSSQPGQGETYEQYV. CDR3 nucleotide sequence: TGTGCCAGCAGCTCGCAGCCGGGACAGGGGGAAACCTACGAGCAGTACGTC.

The sample holds one count of this clone. V usage is TRBV13 and J usage is TRBJ1-6, with D perhaps matching TRBD1 (6 bases). Trimming took off 1 base at V and 5 bases at J, with 9 bases between the two ends. CDR1 is PRHDT and CDR2 is FYEKMQ in the germline V gene (reference sequence). This CDR3 comprises 15 residues. CDR3 bases: TGTGCCAGCAGCTTAGTGGGGGCGCATAATTCACCCCTCCACTTT. It encodes CASSLVGAHNSPLHF.

DNA for the CDR3: TGCGCCAGCAGCTTTCAGACCGGGGAGCTGTTTTTT. It translates to CASSFQTGELFF. This chain links TRBV5-1 with TRBJ2-2; D call uncertain. V lost 2 bases, J lost 5 bases, and 4 bases lay in between. The V gene's germline CDR1 is SGHRS and CDR2 YFSETQ. This CDR3 has 12 residues.

The chain links TRBV6-2 or TRBV6-3 to TRBJ2-5; 11 positions match TRBD2. The junction had 13 bases not matched to a gene; V was cut back by 0 bases and J by 4 bases. Germline lookup yields CDR1 MNHEY and CDR2 SVGEGT. The CDR3 loop spans 19 amino acids. CDR3: CASSYSEMLAGGGTETQYF. DNA of the CDR3: TGTGCCAGCAGTTACTCTGAAATGCTAGCGGGGGGCGGTACAGAGACCCAGTACTTC.

The chain uses TRBV20-1 and TRBJ2-1, with D perhaps matching TRBD2 (6 bases). The ends were cut back, 3 bases at V and 9 bases at J, with 15 bases in the middle. Germline CDR1 is DFQATT and CDR2 is SNEGSKA (reference sequence). CDR3 length: 13 amino acids. CDR3 sequence reads: CSASAGMGGEQFF. The CDR3 bases are TGCAGTGCTAGTGCGGGGATGGGGGGTGAGCAGTTCTTC.

This CDR3 reads CASSRQGTYGYTF. In DNA form, the CDR3 reads TGTGCCAGCAGTCGGCAGGGTACCTATGGCTACACCTTC. The chain uses TRBV12-3 or TRBV12-4 and TRBJ1-2; tentative D call: TRBD1 (5 bases). This CDR3 contains 13 residues. Trimming removed 5 bases at V and 4 bases at J, with 11 bases between.

The chain employs TRBV6-5 and TRBJ1-1; D unclear. V lost 7 bases and J 0 bases, leaving 12 bases between the germline ends. CDR1 is MNHEY and CDR2 is SVGAGI in the germline V gene. This CDR3 has 14 amino acids. The CDR3 region is CASIPRGLNTEAFF. In DNA, the CDR3 is TGTGCCAGCATCCCCAGAGGGCTGAACACTGAAGCTTTCTTT.

Concerning this clone: Other DNA sequences in the same sample also yield this CDR3. This rearrangement joins TRBV3-1 (or the pseudogene TRBV3-2) to TRBJ1-2, with a tentative D call TRBD1 (6 bases). The V gene's germline CDR1 is LGHDT and CDR2 YNNKEL (reference sequence). The V gene lost 1 base and the J gene lost 8 bases, with 8 bases spanning the gap. The CDR3 has 12 amino acids. The CDR3 loop is CASSQGGGGYTF. CDR3 nucleotides: TGTGCCAGCAGCCAAGGAGGGGGAGGCTACACCTTC.

The chain couples TRBV9 to TRBJ1-6; 7 positions agree with TRBD1. Trimming cost V 0 bases and J 5 bases; bases outside gene matches: 5. The CDR3 covers 16 residues. Germline V gene data show CDR1 as SGDLS and CDR2 as YYNGEE. CDR3 DNA: TGTGCCAGCAGCGTAGATCCCGGGACAGATAATTCACCCCTCCACTTT. It specifies CASSVDPGTDNSPLHF.